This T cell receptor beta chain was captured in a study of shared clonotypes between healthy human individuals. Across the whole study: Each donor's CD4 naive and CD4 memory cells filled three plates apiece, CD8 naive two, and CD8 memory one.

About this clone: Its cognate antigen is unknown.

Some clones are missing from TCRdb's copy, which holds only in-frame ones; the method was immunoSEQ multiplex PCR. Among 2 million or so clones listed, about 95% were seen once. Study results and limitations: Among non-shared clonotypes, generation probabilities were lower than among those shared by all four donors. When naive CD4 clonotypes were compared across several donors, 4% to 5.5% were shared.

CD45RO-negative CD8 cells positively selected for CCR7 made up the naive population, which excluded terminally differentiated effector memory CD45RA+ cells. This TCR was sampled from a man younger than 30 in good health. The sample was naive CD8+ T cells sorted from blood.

The CDR3: CASSSPRAGLYEQYF. In DNA form, the CDR3 reads TGTGCCAGCAGTTCCCCCCGGGCAGGGCTGTACGAGCAGTACTTC. V gene TRBV28 combines with J gene TRBJ2-7; a possible D gene is TRBD1 (5 bases). The germline V gene has CDR1 MDHEN and CDR2 SYDVKM. Trimming took off 4 bases at V and 4 bases at J, with 17 bases between the two ends. This CDR3 comprises 15 residues. The full variable domain, its missing parts supplied by reference TRBV28 and TRBJ2-7, is DVKVTQSSRYLVKRTGEKVFLECVQDMDHENMFWYRQDPGLGLRLIYFSYDVKMKEKGDIPEGYSVSREKKERFSLILESASTNQTSMYLCASSSPRAGLYEQYFGPGTRLTVT.